The 17 T cell receptor beta chains below all came from one sample that was sequenced in a study of T cell responses to AZD1222 COVID-19 vaccine. Assay used: immunoSEQ multiplex PCR; TCRdb lists only in-frame clones, some missing. The data show tens of thousands of clones, around nine tenths seen once. The input for sequencing was peripheral blood, taken on day 0 of AZD1222 vaccination. The receptor source for this set is an adult in good health.

The chain joins TRBV5-1 to TRBJ2-5; D is ambiguous. Trimming took 0 bases from V and 9 from J, leaving 6 bases between them. Per the germline V gene, CDR1 is SGHRS and CDR2 is YFSETQ. CDR3 length: 11 residues. Here the CDR3 DNA reads TGCGCCAGCAGCTTGGACTCCTCCCAGTACTTC. It yields the protein CASSLDSSQYF.

This chain joins TRBV6-5 and TRBJ1-2; TRBD1 agrees at 7 bases. V shed 6 bases and J 1 base; nucleotides not matched to a gene: 5. Germline assignment: CDR1 MNHEY and CDR2 SVGAGI. The CDR3 has 14 residues. Written as DNA, the CDR3 is TGTGCCAGCAGCTTGGGGACAGATAACTATGGCTACACCTTC. Amino acid sequence: CASSLGTDNYGYTF.

V usage is TRBV5-1 and J usage is TRBJ1-1, with D hard to call. Germline values: CDR1 SGHRS, CDR2 YFSETQ. The V gene lost 1 base and the J gene lost 5 bases, with 9 bases spanning the gap. The CDR3 loop spans 13 amino acids. DNA of the CDR3: TGCGCCAGCAGCTTGTTGGGAGAGACTGAAGCTTTCTTT. Protein: CASSLLGETEAFF.

This chain joins TRBV5-1 and TRBJ2-5, with 11 bases aligning to TRBD2. Germline V gene lookup returns CDR1 SGHRS and CDR2 YFSETQ. V lost 3 bases, J lost 2 bases, and 6 bases stayed unmatched. The CDR3 runs to 16 residues. In nucleotides, the CDR3 is TGCGCCAGCAGCTCGGCTAGCGGGGGGCCACAAGAGACCCAGTACTTC. Translation gives CASSSASGGPQETQYF.

The chain uses TRBV6-5 and TRBJ1-5; D is possibly TRBD1 (6 bases). This CDR3 is built from 14 residues. Between the trimmed V and J ends, which lost 9 bases and 6 bases, there was a span of 18 bases. Looked up from germline, CDR1 is MNHEY and CDR2 is SVGAGI. In nucleotides, the CDR3 is TGTGCCAGTGATACAGGGTCCGCAGTTCAGCCCCAGCATTTT. As protein: CASDTGSAVQPQHF.

The chain carries TRBV27 and TRBJ2-7; D is undetermined. V lost 8 bases to trimming and J lost 4 bases, with 15 bases between them. The CDR3 covers 13 residues. Germline V lookup: CDR1 MNHEY, CDR2 SMNVEV (reference sequence). This CDR3 is CASRPRDRYEQYF. The CDR3 DNA sequence: TGTGCCAGCCGACCCCGAGATCGGTACGAGCAGTACTTC.

The V gene is TRBV3-1 (or the pseudogene TRBV3-2), the J gene TRBJ1-6; D possibly corresponds to TRBD1 (6 bases). With 0 bases removed from V and 9 bases from J, the gap between germline ends came to 12 bases. CDR1 and CDR2 (germline): LGHDT, YNNKEL (reference sequence). The CDR3 is made up of 15 amino acids. The CDR3 spells CASSQEYRVGSPLHF. The CDR3 DNA is TGTGCCAGCAGCCAAGAATACAGGGTTGGTTCACCCCTCCACTTT.

The rearrangement joins TRBV28 to TRBJ1-5, with TRBD1 matching 10 bases. J lost 6 bases, V lost 4 bases, and 6 bases had no gene match. The CDR3 loop spans 15 amino acids. Germline CDR1 and CDR2: MDHEN and SYDVKM. The CDR3 sequence is CASSWDRGSTQPQHF. CDR3 nucleotides: TGTGCCAGCAGTTGGGACAGGGGATCAACTCAGCCCCAGCATTTT.

The V call is TRBV5-1, the J call TRBJ2-1; 7 bases align to TRBD1. CDR3 length equals 15 residues. V trimming: 3 bases; J trimming: 6 bases; junction bases outside the gene matches: 9. Germline assignment: CDR1 SGHRS and CDR2 YFSETQ. The DNA for the CDR3 is TGCGCCAGCAGCTCGGACCCGACAGGGACCAATGAGCAGTTCTTC. Its translation: CASSSDPTGTNEQFF.

CDR3 residues: CASSLARLAGGQETQYF. For the CDR3, the DNA is TGTGCCAGCAGCTTGGCAAGACTAGCGGGGGGACAAGAGACCCAGTACTTC. The chain combines TRBV11-2 with TRBJ2-5; 13 bases are shared with TRBD2. Germline values: CDR1 SGHAT, CDR2 FQNNGV. The CDR3 contains 17 residues. Losses at the gene ends were 3 bases for V and 2 bases for J; bases not matched to a gene: 6.

V gene TRBV4-3 combines with J gene TRBJ2-7; D possibly corresponds to TRBD2 (6 bases). The V end lost 1 base, the J end lost 3 bases, and 13 bases lay between the germline ends. CDR3 size: 15 residues. Germline V gene sequence: CDR1 LGHNA, CDR2 YSLEER. The CDR3 reads CASSQGPLGGYEQYF. In DNA form, the CDR3 reads TGCGCCAGCAGCCAAGGTCCCTTGGGGGGCTACGAGCAGTACTTC.

The chain employs TRBV3-1 (or the pseudogene TRBV3-2) and TRBJ2-5; 7 nucleotides line up with TRBD2. In germline, CDR1 is LGHDT, CDR2 YNNKEL (reference sequence). J lost 5 bases, V lost 0 bases, and 6 bases had no gene match. This CDR3 has 15 residues. The CDR3 DNA is TGTGCCAGCAGCCAAGAGCTAGCGGTCCGTGAGACCCAGTACTTC. It translates to CASSQELAVRETQYF.

This chain joins TRBV29-1 and TRBJ1-1; D unclear. Per the germline V gene, CDR1 is SQVTM and CDR2 is ANQGSEA. Trimming shortened V by 6 bases and J by 0 bases, and 11 bases separated the two germline ends. This CDR3 spans 13 amino acids. The CDR3 protein is CSVTGRLNTEAFF. In DNA, the CDR3 is TGCAGCGTAACCGGGCGGCTGAACACTGAAGCTTTCTTT.

The chain uses TRBV27 and TRBJ2-2; no definite D call. Deletions cut 0 bases from V and 5 bases from J, with 13 bases between. Germline CDR1 MNHEY, CDR2 SMNVEV (reference sequence). CDR3 length equals 16 residues. The CDR3 protein is CASSLSYAVGTGELFF. Written as DNA, the CDR3 is TGTGCCAGCAGTTTATCGTATGCAGTAGGAACCGGGGAGCTGTTTTTT.

The genes are TRBV28 and TRBJ2-2; 9 bases are a match to TRBD1. The CDR3 consists of 14 residues. With 4 bases clipped from V and 4 bases from J, the junction kept 1 base outside the gene matches. Germline V CDR1 and CDR2: MDHEN, SYDVKM. The CDR3 sequence: CASSSTGGTGELFF. The CDR3 DNA reads TGTGCCAGCAGTTCGACAGGGGGCACCGGGGAGCTGTTTTTT.

The chain has TRBV7-9 and TRBJ1-4, with TRBD1 matching over 9 bases. CDR1 SEHNR and CDR2 FQNEAQ come from the germline V gene (reference sequence). Germline trimming cut 5 bases from V and 8 bases from J; bases unmatched to any gene: 18. This CDR3 is built from 18 residues. CDR3 protein: CASSRLVQGAPGEEKLFF. CDR3 nucleotides: TGTGCCAGCAGCCGTCTTGTACAGGGGGCCCCCGGAGAGGAAAAACTGTTTTTT. Full variable domain (outside the CDR3, taken from reference TRBV7-9 and TRBJ1-4): DTGVSQNPRHKITKRGQNVTFRCDPISEHNRLYWYRQTLGQGPEFLTYFQNEAQLEKSRLLSDRFSAERPKGSFSTLEIQRTEQGDSAMYLCASSRLVQGAPGEEKLFFGSGTQLSVL.

The genes are TRBV4-3 and TRBJ2-2; 7 bases are a match to TRBD1. The V and J ends lost 0 bases and 2 bases, in that order; junction bases with no gene match: 9. Germline-derived CDR1 and CDR2 are LGHNA and YSLEER. This CDR3 spans 18 amino acids. The CDR3 bases are TGCGCCAGCAGCCAAGATCCGGCAGGGGGTCTCAACACCGGGGAGCTGTTTTTT. Translating gives CASSQDPAGGLNTGELFF.